A selection of T cell receptor beta chains follows, all from one sample in a study of shared clonotypes between healthy human individuals. Assay: immunoSEQ multiplex PCR; the TCRdb copy retains only in-frame clones and omits some. The repertoire has some 2,500,000 clones, roughly 93% of them found once; the top ten carry 0.36%. Sequencing input: naive CD4+ T cells from PBMCs. The receptor set was obtained from a man younger than 35 in good health. Some clones in this sample may be carry-over from other donors' samples. Both conserved end residues are part of each CDR3. Only part of the rows carry a size: once, few, many, or a class if the clone is expanded.

j_gene | abundance | v_gene | CDR3aa
TRBJ2-2 | . | TRBV30 | CAWRTSVTGELFF
TRBJ1-1 | . | TRBV9 | CASSEPGNTEAFF
TRBJ2-7 | once | TRBV27 | CASSRSGHYEQYF
TRBJ1-3 | . | TRBV11-2 | CASSLGWDTIYF
TRBJ2-3 | . | TRBV5-1 | CASSLAAGMSTDTQYF
TRBJ2-7 | . | TRBV6-6 | CASTKLRDGYEQYF
TRBJ2-7 | . | TRBV18 | CASSPYTVPQYF
TRBJ1-1 | . | TRBV28 | CASSSPQGTEAFF
TRBJ1-2 | . | TRBV28 | CASRRGQNYGYTF
TRBJ2-5 | . | TRBV27 | CASSITGTALETQYF